A single sample is the source of the 25 T cell receptor beta chains below, sequenced in a study of shared clonotypes between healthy human individuals. Repertoires were generated with immunoSEQ multiplex PCR, while TCRdb's copy carries only in-frame clones and drops some. The top ten hold approximately 0.38% of the sample, which has 1.6 million or so clones, about 98.5% seen once. Sequencing was performed on naive CD4+ T cells sorted from blood. As for subset: CD45RA+ positively selected. The receptors were gathered from a man aged 30 to 39 in good health.

The chain is built from TRBV19 and TRBJ1-5; a possible D gene is TRBD1 (5 bases). The germline V gene has CDR1 LNHDA and CDR2 SQIVND (reference sequence). CDR3 length: 16 residues. The ends were cut back, 5 bases at V and 7 bases at J, with 21 bases in the middle. The CDR3 sequence: CASSSRDGAFVQPQHF. As DNA, the CDR3 is TGTGCCAGTAGTTCCCGGGACGGAGCATTTGTACAGCCCCAGCATTTT.

This sequence joins TRBV10-3 and TRBJ2-2; D gene unclear. The V gene lost 3 bases and the J gene lost 5 bases, with 13 bases spanning the gap. CDR1 and CDR2 from the germline V gene are ENHRY and SYGVKD. CDR3 size: 15 residues. Written as DNA, the CDR3 is TGTGCCATCAGTGATTGGGCTTCTACGACCGGGGAGCTGTTTTTT. Its protein product is CAISDWASTTGELFF.

To note about this clone: It is unclear where the CDR3 begins or ends on the DNA, so no DNA is shown, and the CDR3 is as TCRdb lists it. The CDR3 sequence: CASSFGPGGRVNTEAFF. This rearrangement joins TRBV7-3 to TRBJ1-1. The length of the CDR3 is 17 amino acids, counting both ends. CDR1 is SGHTA, CDR2 FQGTGA, per germline.

The chain links TRBV15 to TRBJ2-1; weak D call: TRBD2 (6 bases). There are 17 residues in the CDR3. Per germline, CDR1 LNHNV and CDR2 YYDKDF (reference sequence). Trimming cost V 1 base and J 4 bases, with 17 bases left between them. The CDR3 protein is CATSRGDSVLSYNEQFF. CDR3 sequence (DNA): TGTGCCACCAGCAGAGGGGACTCCGTACTTTCTTACAATGAGCAGTTCTTC.

This clone was counted a single time. This chain links TRBV6-5 with TRBJ1-5; D is perhaps TRBD1 (5 bases). Germline CDR1 is MNHEY and CDR2 is SVGAGI. CDR3 length equals 16 residues. V lost 0 bases, J lost 1 base, and 10 bases lay in between. The DNA of the CDR3 is TGTGCCAGCAGTTACTCTGGGGGAGCCAGCAATCAGCCCCAGCATTTT. Protein product: CASSYSGGASNQPQHF.

This chain connects TRBV27 to TRBJ2-7; D might be TRBD2 (6 bases). The CDR3 spans 13 residues. Germline loops: CDR1 MNHEY, CDR2 SMNVEV (reference sequence). V was cut by 3 bases and J by 7 bases, with 13 bases left in between. Here the CDR3 DNA reads TGTGCCAGCAGTTTCCACTCGGGGGTGGAGCAGTACTTC. Its translation: CASSFHSGVEQYF.

The rearrangement uses TRBV5-1 and TRBJ2-5; 9 nucleotides match TRBD2. CDR1 is SGHRS, CDR2 YFSETQ, per germline. The CDR3 has 14 amino acids. With 0 bases clipped from V and 10 bases from J, the junction kept 7 bases outside the gene matches. CDR3 region: CASSLAPSGMSQYF. The CDR3 region has the DNA TGCGCCAGCAGCTTGGCGCCTAGCGGGATGAGCCAGTACTTC.

The CDR3 nucleotides are TGTGCCAGCAGCCTCGCAGTGGACACCGGGGAGCTGTTTTTT. Translated: CASSLAVDTGELFF. The chain combines TRBV9 with TRBJ2-2; D remains ambiguous. Germline V gene lookup returns CDR1 SGDLS and CDR2 YYNGEE. The CDR3 loop spans 14 amino acids. Trimming took 4 bases from V and 3 from J, leaving 10 bases between them.

The J gene is TRBJ2-5, the V gene TRBV7-6; D remains unclear. CDR1 is SGHVS and CDR2 is FNYEAQ in the germline V gene. The CDR3 extends over 14 amino acids. Trimming removed 5 bases from V and 1 base from J, with 11 bases in between. The CDR3 sequence is CASSLERPQETQYF. The CDR3 DNA is TGTGCCAGCAGCCTCGAGCGCCCCCAAGAGACCCAGTACTTC.

The V and J genes are TRBV6-1 and TRBJ2-7; D may be TRBD1 (6 bases). The CDR3 length is 13 residues. V lost 6 bases, J lost 3 bases, and 12 bases lay in between. Germline V gene data show CDR1 as MNHNS and CDR2 as SASEGT. This CDR3 is CASSPRTDYEQYF. CDR3 bases: TGTGCCAGCAGCCCGCGGACAGACTACGAGCAGTACTTC.

V gene TRBV28 combines with J gene TRBJ2-7; D unclear. Trimming shortened V by 2 bases and J by 1 base, and 9 bases separated the two germline ends. This CDR3 is 14 amino acids long. The germline gives CDR1 MDHEN, CDR2 SYDVKM. CDR3: CASSLPHSSYEQYF. DNA of the CDR3: TGTGCCAGCAGTTTACCGCACAGTTCCTACGAGCAGTACTTC.

The V call is TRBV11-2, the J call TRBJ2-7; D is perhaps TRBD2 (6 bases). Germline V gene sequence: CDR1 SGHAT, CDR2 FQNNGV. CDR3 size: 13 residues. The V gene lost 7 bases and the J gene lost 6 bases, with 16 bases spanning the gap. The CDR3, as DNA: TGTGCCAGCAATTCTTTGCGGGGATCCGAGCAGTACTTC. Its protein is CASNSLRGSEQYF.

This clone was seen only once. This chain links TRBV4-3 with TRBJ2-1; a possible D gene is TRBD1 (7 bases). Looked up from germline, CDR1 is LGHNA and CDR2 is YSLEER. The CDR3 runs to 14 residues. With 0 bases removed from V and 8 bases from J, the gap between germline ends came to 11 bases. The CDR3 DNA reads as TGCGCCAGCAGCCAAGATCCCAGGGGGGATGAGCAGTTCTTC. Its translation: CASSQDPRGDEQFF.

This rearrangement joins TRBV13 to TRBJ2-3; the D call may be TRBD1 or TRBD2 (5 bases each). The V and J ends lost 2 bases and 4 bases respectively, with 22 bases between them. CDR3 length: 18 amino acids. Germline V CDR1 and CDR2: PRHDT, FYEKMQ (reference sequence). The CDR3 nucleotides are TGTGCCAGCAGCTTACCCCCCCCGGGACCCCTGGGAGCAGATACGCAGTATTTT. Translation gives CASSLPPPGPLGADTQYF. The whole variable domain, filled in from reference TRBV13 and TRBJ2-3, reads AAGVIQSPRHLIKEKRETATLKCYPIPRHDTVYWYQQGPGQDPQFLISFYEKMQSDKGSIPDRFSAQQFSDYHSELNMSSLELGDSALYFCASSLPPPGPLGADTQYFGPGTRLTVL.

This clone was seen only once. The genes are TRBV6-1 and TRBJ2-4, with TRBD2 identical over 11 bases. The V gene end was trimmed by 10 bases and the J gene end by 5 bases; junction bases not matched to a gene: 7. The CDR3 extends over 14 amino acids. CDR1 and CDR2 (germline): MNHNS, SASEGT. The CDR3 DNA sequence: TGTGCCATCGGTGCACTAGCGGGAGAAAACATTCAGTACTTC. Encoded protein: CAIGALAGENIQYF.

The gene calls are TRBV7-9 and TRBJ2-1; no definite D call. Germline V CDR1 and CDR2: SEHNR, FQNEAQ (reference sequence). V shed 6 bases and J shed 5 bases, with 8 bases lying between them. CDR3 size: 12 residues. The DNA of the CDR3 is TGTGCCAGCAGGGTTGGGGACAATGAGCAGTTCTTC. It is translated as CASRVGDNEQFF.

The rearrangement joins TRBV7-8 to TRBJ2-7; D is possibly TRBD1 (5 bases). Trimming pared 5 bases from V and 2 bases from J, leaving 13 bases between. The CDR3 totals 14 residues. Germline V gene lookup returns CDR1 SGHVS and CDR2 FQNEAQ. CDR3 sequence (DNA): TGTGCCAGCAGCGACGACAGATTCCCCTACGAGCAGTACTTC. This codes for CASSDDRFPYEQYF. The variable domain in full, with the rest retrieved from reference TRBV7-8 and TRBJ2-7, is GAGVSQSPRYKVAKRGQDVALRCDPISGHVSLFWYQQALGQGPEFLTYFQNEAQLDKSGLPSDRFFAERPEGSVSTLKIQRTQQEDSAVYLCASSDDRFPYEQYFGPGTRLTVT.

V gene TRBV27 combines with J gene TRBJ1-1; a weak D match, TRBD1 (5 bases). Germline V gene sequence: CDR1 MNHEY, CDR2 SMNVEV (reference sequence). The CDR3 sequence is 18 residues long. The ends were cut back, 3 bases at V and 4 bases at J, with 24 bases in the middle. The CDR3 DNA is TGTGCCAGCAGTTTCCTGACACCCTCGGGGGACGTGGGCACTGAAGCTTTCTTT. As protein: CASSFLTPSGDVGTEAFF.

On this clone: One junction end does not reproduce the germline sequence, and a read error may be involved. The chain employs TRBV2 and TRBJ2-3; 7 bases align to TRBD1. The germline CDR1 and CDR2 sequences are SNHLY and FYNNEI. The CDR3 has 13 amino acids. CDR3 region: CASSRDRQQRKTF. CDR3 in DNA: TGTGCCAGCAGCCGGGACAGACAACAGCGGAAGACTTTT. The variable domain in full, completed from reference TRBV2 and TRBJ2-3, reads EPEVTQTPSHQVTQMGQEVILRCVPISNHLYFYWYRQILGQKVEFLVSFYNNEISEKSEIFDDQFSVERPDGSNFTLKIRSTKLEDSAMYFCASSRDRQQRKTFGPGTRLTVL.

The chain links TRBV11-1 to TRBJ2-2, with D perhaps matching TRBD1 or TRBD2 (6 bases each). Trimming left V 1 base short and J 5 bases short, with 11 bases between. The CDR3 contains 15 residues. Germline values: CDR1 SGHAT, CDR2 FQDESV (reference sequence). This chain's CDR3 is CASSLDGGLTGELFF. CDR3 bases: TGTGCCAGCAGCTTAGATGGGGGGCTGACCGGGGAGCTGTTTTTT.

Turning to this clone: The same CDR3 is also encoded by other DNA sequences in this sample. The rearrangement links TRBV2 to TRBJ2-5; 9 bases line up with TRBD1. Losses at the gene ends were 7 bases for V and 5 bases for J; bases not matched to a gene: 2. Germline values: CDR1 SNHLY, CDR2 FYNNEI. This CDR3 contains 12 residues. The CDR3 spells CASKTGGETQYF. The CDR3 coding sequence is TGTGCCAGCAAGACAGGGGGTGAGACCCAGTACTTC.

The chain is built from TRBV29-1 and TRBJ2-1, with TRBD2 matching over 16 bases. With 7 bases clipped from V and 3 bases from J, the junction kept 9 bases outside the gene matches. This CDR3 spans 17 amino acids. Looked up from germline, CDR1 is SQVTM and CDR2 is ANQGSEA. In nucleotides, the CDR3 is TGCAGCGCCCCGGGGACTAGCGGGAGGGGGCTCTACAATGAGCAGTTCTTC. It codes for CSAPGTSGRGLYNEQFF.

The chain uses TRBV4-1 and TRBJ2-7; 9 bases line up with TRBD1. Germline V gives CDR1 MGHRA, CDR2 YSYEKL. V trimming: 2 bases; J trimming: 6 bases; junction bases outside the gene matches: 5. The CDR3 totals 14 residues. The DNA for the CDR3 is TGCGCCAGCAGCCAATCCGGGACAGGGATCGAGCAGTACTTC. Amino acid sequence: CASSQSGTGIEQYF.

The chain employs TRBV2 and TRBJ1-1, with no clear D. The germline V gene has CDR1 SNHLY and CDR2 FYNNEI. V was cut by 4 bases and J by 0 bases, with 12 bases left in between. The CDR3 is made up of 15 amino acids. The CDR3 loop reads CASSVDVRMNTEAFF. In DNA form, the CDR3 reads TGTGCCAGCAGTGTTGACGTTAGAATGAACACTGAAGCTTTCTTT.

Turning to this clone: The same CDR3 arises from other DNA sequences in this sample as well. The chain carries TRBV5-1 and TRBJ1-3, with TRBD1 identical over 8 bases. This CDR3 region has 16 residues. Germline V gene data show CDR1 as SGHRS and CDR2 as YFSETQ. V was clipped by 0 bases and J by 0 bases; unmatched bases: 2. The chain's CDR3 is CASSLGDRISGNTIYF. The CDR3 bases are TGCGCCAGCAGCTTGGGGGACAGGATCTCTGGAAACACCATATATTTT.